The source of this TCR beta chain is a study of blood T cell repertoires in COVID-19. Overall study context: Sites across the United States, Italy and Spain contributed samples from acute and convalescent COVID-19.

This CDR3 region has 15 residues. In germline, CDR1 is KGHSH, CDR2 LQKENI. Deletions cut 4 bases from V and 0 bases from J, with 11 bases between. The data were produced by immunoSEQ multiplex PCR, yet TCRdb's version contains in-frame clones alone and is incomplete. The sample carries 50,000 to 65,000 clones, around 80% recorded once. Sequencing was performed on peripheral blood. This chain links TRBV18 with TRBJ2-3; D gene ambiguous. The TCR originated in a human donor in a cohort sampled during active COVID-19. In DNA, the CDR3 is TGTGCCAGCTCACGCCGGAGTACTAGCACAGATACGCAGTATTTT. Protein sequence: CASSRRSTSTDTQYF.